These T cell receptor beta chains were read from a single sample in a study of T cells in Graves' hyperthyroidism and ophthalmopathy. TCRdb called the multiplex PCR reads again in MiXCR, with one record for every CDR3 protein. The sample yields some 530,000 distinct CDR3 sequences, less than 25% seen once. Sequencing was done on a sample of blood. These TCRs come from a woman between 65 and 79 years old with Graves' ophthalmopathy. Both conserved end residues are part of each CDR3. Each record gives: CDR3 protein, CDR3 DNA, clone size, V gene, CDR3 length, D gene, J gene. D genes are given only for firm matches. Not every row has a clone size; where given, it reads once, few, many or a size class.

CDR3 protein: CASSVVTGYEQYF
CDR3 DNA: TGTGCCAGCAGCGTAGTGACGGGCTACGAGCAGTACTTC
clone size: many
V gene: TRBV2
CDR3 length: 13
D gene: -
J gene: TRBJ2-7

CDR3 protein: CASIKLAGGHNEQFF
CDR3 DNA: TGCGCCAGCATCAAACTAGCGGGAGGGCACAATGAGCAGTTCTTC
clone size: few
V gene: TRBV5-1
CDR3 length: 15
D gene: TRBD2
J gene: TRBJ2-1

CDR3 protein: CSAREGGVLTYEQYF
CDR3 DNA: TGCAGTGCTAGAGAGGGCGGGGTACTGACCTACGAGCAGTACTTC
clone size: -
V gene: TRBV20-1
CDR3 length: 15
D gene: -
J gene: TRBJ2-7

CDR3 protein: CASGTTQGFEQFF
CDR3 DNA: TGTGCTAGTGGTACTACACAGGGGTTCGAGCAGTTCTTC
clone size: -
V gene: TRBV12-5
CDR3 length: 13
D gene: TRBD1
J gene: TRBJ2-1

CDR3 protein: CASSRSHQETQYF
CDR3 DNA: TGTGCCAGCAGCCGATCACATCAGGAGACCCAGTACTTC
clone size: -
V gene: TRBV11-1
CDR3 length: 13
D gene: -
J gene: TRBJ2-5

CDR3 protein: CASSVAGGQGTEAFF
CDR3 DNA: TGTGCCAGCAGCGTAGCTGGAGGACAGGGCACTGAAGCTTTCTTT
clone size: many
V gene: TRBV9
CDR3 length: 15
D gene: TRBD1
J gene: TRBJ1-1

CDR3 protein: CASSFGAGVKETQYF
CDR3 DNA: TGCGCCAGCAGCTTCGGAGCGGGAGTGAAAGAGACCCAGTACTTC
clone size: few
V gene: TRBV5-1
CDR3 length: 15
D gene: TRBD2
J gene: TRBJ2-5

CDR3 protein: CASTSGANEKLFF
CDR3 DNA: TGTGCCAGCACGTCGGGGGCTAATGAAAAACTGTTTTTT
clone size: -
V gene: TRBV11-1
CDR3 length: 13
D gene: -
J gene: TRBJ1-4

CDR3 protein: CVSSELAGVSSYEQYF
CDR3 DNA: TGCGTCAGCAGCGAACTAGCGGGAGTTTCATCCTACGAGCAGTACTTC
clone size: -
V gene: TRBV10-2
CDR3 length: 16
D gene: TRBD2
J gene: TRBJ2-7

CDR3 protein: CASSSDRIYTF
CDR3 DNA: TGTGCCAGCAGTTCGGACAGGATCTACACCTTC
clone size: many
V gene: TRBV12-3/TRBV12-4
CDR3 length: 11
D gene: TRBD1
J gene: TRBJ1-2

CDR3 protein: CASSTSSNSYEQYF
CDR3 DNA: TGTGCCAGTAGTACATCTAGCAACTCCTACGAGCAGTACTTC
clone size: -
V gene: TRBV19
CDR3 length: 14
D gene: -
J gene: TRBJ2-7